A single count supports the clone carrying this T cell receptor (beta chain). RNA amounts of roughly 0.45 to 1 ug underwent reverse transcription with random hexamers. Amplification of TCR beta CDR3 was carried out by immunoSEQ multiplex PCR, which covered 54 Vbeta and 13 Jbeta segments. TCRdb recomputed calls from the immunoSEQ multiplex PCR reads with MiXCR, one row per CDR3 protein. The sample records about 240,000 distinct CDR3 sequences, 90% to 96% being singletons. This record comes from a study of CD8 T cells in Susac syndrome. The wider study: Each patient with Susac syndrome, at the time of blood draw, was therapy-naive, on corticosteroids, or on intravenous immunoglobulin alone.

The sample taken for sequencing was CD4+ T cells from PBMCs. This sequence originates from a human donor with Susac syndrome.

The CDR3 coding sequence is TGTGCCAGCAGCTTATACGTCTCCAGGATAGCCAAAAACATTCAGTACTTC. This codes for CASSLYVSRIAKNIQYF. This chain links TRBV13 with TRBJ2-4; D remains ambiguous. CDR3 length: 17 amino acids. CDR1 is PRHDT, CDR2 FYEKMQ, per germline (reference sequence). V lost 2 bases, J lost 0 bases, and 14 bases lay in between.